The TCR beta chain under discussion was sequenced for a study of identical twins. The V gene's germline CDR1 is MDHEN and CDR2 SYDVKM. V was pared by 6 bases and J by 1 base, with 12 bases between. The CDR3 spans 14 residues. The authors used template switching to add a universal primer site and gave cDNA unique molecular identifiers. TCRdb redid the calling of the 5' RACE reads with MiXCR, one entry per CDR3 protein. Among roughly 470,000 distinct CDR3 sequences, around 15% were seen once, and the ten largest hold approximately 0.98%. This same sample was also taken into another study, of yellow fever vaccine responses in identical twins.

The sequenced sample consisted of CD4+ T cells sorted from blood. The chain recombines TRBV28 with TRBJ2-5, with a tentative D call TRBD1 (5 bases). This TCR derives from a woman under 30 in good health. The CDR3 DNA reads TGTGCCAGCAGGCGACGACAGACCCAAGAGACCCAGTACTTC. It specifies CASRRRQTQETQYF. Combining the CDR3 with reference TRBV28 and TRBJ2-5 gives the whole variable domain DVKVTQSSRYLVKRTGEKVFLECVQDMDHENMFWYRQDPGLGLRLIYFSYDVKMKEKGDIPEGYSVSREKKERFSLILESASTNQTSMYLCASRRRQTQETQYFGPGTRLLVL.